The rows below give T cell receptor beta chains drawn from one sample of a study of CD8+ T cells in alopecia areata. Measured with immunoSEQ multiplex PCR; TCRdb has only the in-frame clones, and not every one. The sample carries 150,000 to 200,000 clones, about 54% recorded once. Sequences were obtained from CD4+ T cells sorted from blood. The receptor set was obtained from a human donor in good health. Each CDR3 is given with its conserved first and last residue. The D gene is left open where the match is weak.

cdr3_length,v_call,d_call,j_call,cdr3_aa
11,TRBV29-1,-,TRBJ2-4,CSVGDGNIQYF
12,TRBV11-2,-,TRBJ1-3,CASRRLGDTIYF
13,TRBV15,-,TRBJ1-4,CATSPRLTEKLFF
16,TRBV7-9,TRBD2,TRBJ2-5,CASSPAGTSGAETQYF
16,TRBV10-3,TRBD2,TRBJ2-1,CAISESLLAAYNEQFF
14,TRBV29-1,-,TRBJ2-6,CSVLQLSGANVLTF
12,TRBV14,-,TRBJ1-5,CASSTGHQPQHF
13,TRBV29-1,-,TRBJ1-5,CSVRDGGNQPQHF
15,TRBV2,-,TRBJ2-3,CASSVLGTHSDTQYF
14,TRBV7-9,TRBD1,TRBJ1-2,CASSRDSAGGGYTF
15,TRBV19,-,TRBJ2-4,CASTPTGGVENIQYF
13,TRBV5-4,-,TRBJ1-1,CASSLDTNTEAFF